The sequence of this T cell receptor (beta chain) was determined in a study of cytomegalovirus exposure and HLA in healthy donors. This clone was detected a few times. Its antigen remains unidentified. The PCR ran on 60 Vbeta and 13 Jbeta primers. As handled by the study authors: Some 11 million of the roughly 77 million unique TCR beta chains counted in a later analysis were shared. Profiling relied on immunoSEQ multiplex PCR, and the TCRdb table lists in-frame clones only, not all of them. V and J calls plus clone size are reproduced from that table; the DNA served to infer D and trimming. The data show about 130,000 clones, with about 74% seen just once and about 4% held by the top ten. Study-level results: Later analysis suggested links between common viral pathogens and several top significant clusters. Presence/absence analyses supposed approximately even sequencing depth among donors.

The TCR originated in a woman between 50 and 59 years old in good health and CMV-seropositive. The sample was PBMCs.

In DNA form, the CDR3 reads TGTGCCAGCTCACCACTACAGGGGCCCAAAAACATTCAGTACTTC. It codes for CASSPLQGPKNIQYF. The chain is built from TRBV18 and TRBJ2-4, with TRBD1 matching 7 bases. The germline V gene encodes CDR1 KGHSH and CDR2 LQKENI. The CDR3 is 15 amino acids. The ends lost 1 base at V and 2 bases at J; junction bases unmatched: 2.